Each of the 5 T cell receptor beta chains below was sequenced from the same sample in a study of beta chain features in type 1 diabetes. Isolated RNA was reverse transcribed in full, so expressed TCRB transcripts were sequenced. The assay was immunoSEQ multiplex PCR, and TCRdb's table has in-frame clones only and misses some. This sample has hundreds of thousands of clones; about 15% occur once, and the top ten carry over 5%. Sequenced: central memory CD4+ T cells from blood. Source of these receptors: a man aged 25-45 years in good health.

This clone was recorded a few times. The rearrangement links TRBV9 to TRBJ2-3; a weak D match, TRBD2 (7 bases). The germline V gene encodes CDR1 SGDLS and CDR2 YYNGEE. V was pared by 4 bases and J by 2 bases, with 20 bases between. This CDR3 contains 17 residues. In DNA, the CDR3 is TGTGCCAGCAGCCCCCGGGGGAACGGGGGGCCCACAGATACGCAGTATTTT. Translating it yields CASSPRGNGGPTDTQYF.

The V call is TRBV7-8, the J call TRBJ2-5; 8 bases are a match to TRBD1. V was pared by 5 bases and J by 7 bases, with 9 bases of the junction left unmatched. The CDR3 is 14 residues long. Germline loops: CDR1 SGHVS, CDR2 FQNEAQ. Here the CDR3 reads CASSKGQGRGTQYF. CDR3 bases: TGTGCCAGCAGCAAAGGACAGGGTCGCGGGACCCAGTACTTC.

This clone appeared a few times. The V and J genes are TRBV5-1 and TRBJ1-1; 9 nucleotides align to TRBD1. CDR3 length: 14 residues. In germline, CDR1 is SGHRS, CDR2 YFSETQ. V lost 4 bases, J lost 1 base, and 2 bases stayed unmatched. The CDR3 DNA is TGCGCCAGCAGCCGGGACAGGGCGAACACTGAAGCTTTCTTT. Protein sequence: CASSRDRANTEAFF.

This chain uses TRBV29-1 with TRBJ1-1; TRBD1 matches 7 bases. Germline CDR1 is SQVTM and CDR2 is ANQGSEA. CDR3 size: 13 residues. Unmatched junction bases numbered 8, after V lost 8 bases and J lost 2 bases. Here the CDR3 DNA reads TGCAGCTTTAGGACAGGTATAAACACTGAAGCTTTCTTT. Amino acid sequence: CSFRTGINTEAFF.

The table lists this clone with a few counts. The chain carries TRBV9 and TRBJ2-5; no clear D gene. CDR1 is SGDLS, CDR2 YYNGEE, per germline. V lost 3 bases to trimming and J lost 5 bases, with 11 bases between them. This CDR3 has 13 residues. The CDR3 DNA sequence: TGTGCCAGCAGCGCGACCTCCTGGGAGACCCAGTACTTC. It encodes CASSATSWETQYF.